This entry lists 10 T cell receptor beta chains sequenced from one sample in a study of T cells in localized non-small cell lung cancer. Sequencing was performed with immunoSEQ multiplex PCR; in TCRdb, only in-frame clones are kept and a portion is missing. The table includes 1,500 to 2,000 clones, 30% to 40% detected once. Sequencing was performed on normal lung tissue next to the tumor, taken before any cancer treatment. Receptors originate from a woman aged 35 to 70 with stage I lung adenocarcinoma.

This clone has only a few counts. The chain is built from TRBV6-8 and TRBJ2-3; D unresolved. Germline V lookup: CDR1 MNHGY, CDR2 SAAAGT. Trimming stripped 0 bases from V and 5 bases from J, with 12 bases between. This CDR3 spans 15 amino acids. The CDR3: CASSYSFTPQDTQYF. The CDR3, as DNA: TGTGCCAGCAGTTACTCATTCACTCCCCAAGATACGCAGTATTTT.

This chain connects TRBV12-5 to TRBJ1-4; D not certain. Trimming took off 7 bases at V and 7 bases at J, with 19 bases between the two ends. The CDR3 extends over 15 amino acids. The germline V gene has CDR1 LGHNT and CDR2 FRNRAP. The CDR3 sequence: CASASGGSMTEKLFF. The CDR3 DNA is TGTGCTAGTGCCTCGGGCGGCAGTATGACTGAAAAACTGTTTTTT.

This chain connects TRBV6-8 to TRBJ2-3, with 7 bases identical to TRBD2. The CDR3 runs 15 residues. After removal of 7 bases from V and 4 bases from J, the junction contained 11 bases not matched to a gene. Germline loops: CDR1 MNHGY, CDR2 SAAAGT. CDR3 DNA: TGTGCCAGCATTATGGGAGGGCCGGAGGCAGATACGCAGTATTTT. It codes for CASIMGGPEADTQYF.

DNA for the CDR3: TGTGCCAGCAAATCCTTATCGGGACAGGGCTACAATGAGCAGTTCTTC. Translated, it gives CASKSLSGQGYNEQFF. The chain couples TRBV28 to TRBJ2-1; 9 bases line up with TRBD1. The CDR3 covers 16 residues. Per the germline V gene, CDR1 is MDHEN and CDR2 is SYDVKM. With 7 bases clipped from V and 3 bases from J, the junction kept 10 bases outside the gene matches.

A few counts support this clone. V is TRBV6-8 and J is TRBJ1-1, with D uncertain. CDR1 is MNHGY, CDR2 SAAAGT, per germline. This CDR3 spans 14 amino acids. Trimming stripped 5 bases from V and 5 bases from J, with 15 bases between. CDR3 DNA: TGTGCCAGCAGTGCCGTAACCAGAAGGACTGAAGCTTTCTTT. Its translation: CASSAVTRRTEAFF.

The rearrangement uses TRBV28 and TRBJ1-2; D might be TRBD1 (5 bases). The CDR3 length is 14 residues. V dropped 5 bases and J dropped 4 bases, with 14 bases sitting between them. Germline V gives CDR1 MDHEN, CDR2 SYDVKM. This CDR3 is CASSPRGSFYGYTF. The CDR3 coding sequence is TGTGCCAGCAGTCCCCGGGGCTCTTTCTATGGCTACACCTTC.

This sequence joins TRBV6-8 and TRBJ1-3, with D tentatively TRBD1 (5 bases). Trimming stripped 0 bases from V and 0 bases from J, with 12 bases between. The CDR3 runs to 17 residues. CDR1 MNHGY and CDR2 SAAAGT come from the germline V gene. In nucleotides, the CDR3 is TGTGCCAGCAGTTACTCGGGTAGGGGCCACTCTGGAAACACCATATATTTT. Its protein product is CASSYSGRGHSGNTIYF.

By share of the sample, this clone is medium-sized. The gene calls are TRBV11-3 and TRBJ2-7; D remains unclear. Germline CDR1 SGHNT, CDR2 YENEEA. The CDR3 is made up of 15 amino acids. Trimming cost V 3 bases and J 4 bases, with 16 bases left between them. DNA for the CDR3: TGTGCCAGCAGCTTGTCCGCGGCACTCAAATACGAGCAGTACTTC. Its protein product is CASSLSAALKYEQYF.

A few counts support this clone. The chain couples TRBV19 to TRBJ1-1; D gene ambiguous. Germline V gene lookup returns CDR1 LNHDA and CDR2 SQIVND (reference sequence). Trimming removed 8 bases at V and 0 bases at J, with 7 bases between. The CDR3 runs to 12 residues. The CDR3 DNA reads TGTGCCAGTTTTAATCTGAACACTGAAGCTTTCTTT. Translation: CASFNLNTEAFF. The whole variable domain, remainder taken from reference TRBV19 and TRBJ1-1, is DGGITQSPKYLFRKEGQNVTLSCEQNLNHDAMYWYRQDPGQGLRLIYYSQIVNDFQKGDIAEGYSVSREKKESFPLTVTSAQKNPTAFYLCASFNLNTEAFFGQGTRLTVV.

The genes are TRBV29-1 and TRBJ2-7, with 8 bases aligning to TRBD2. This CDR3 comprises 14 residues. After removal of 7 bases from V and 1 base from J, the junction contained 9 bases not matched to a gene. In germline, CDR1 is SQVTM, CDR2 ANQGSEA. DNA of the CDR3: TGCAGCGCCGAACTAGCGGACTTATCCTACGAGCAGTACTTC. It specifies CSAELADLSYEQYF.